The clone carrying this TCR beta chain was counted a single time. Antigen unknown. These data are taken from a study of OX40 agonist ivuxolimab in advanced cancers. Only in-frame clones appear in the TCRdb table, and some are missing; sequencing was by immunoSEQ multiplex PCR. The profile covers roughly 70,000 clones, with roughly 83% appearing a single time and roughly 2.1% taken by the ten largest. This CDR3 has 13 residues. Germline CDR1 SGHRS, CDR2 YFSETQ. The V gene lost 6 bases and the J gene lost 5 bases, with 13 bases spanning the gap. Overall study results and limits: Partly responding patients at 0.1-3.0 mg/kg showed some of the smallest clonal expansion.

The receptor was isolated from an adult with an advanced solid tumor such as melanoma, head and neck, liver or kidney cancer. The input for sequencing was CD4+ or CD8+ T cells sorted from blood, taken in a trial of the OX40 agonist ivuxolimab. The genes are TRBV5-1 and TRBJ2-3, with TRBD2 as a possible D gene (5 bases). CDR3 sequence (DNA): TGCGCCAGCAACGATGGGAGTATAGATACGCAGTATTTT. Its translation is CASNDGSIDTQYF. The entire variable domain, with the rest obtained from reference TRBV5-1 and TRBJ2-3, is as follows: KAGVTQTPRYLIKTRGQQVTLSCSPISGHRSVSWYQQTPGQGLQFLFEYFSETQRNKGNFPGRFSGRQFSNSRSEMNVSTLELGDSALYLCASNDGSIDTQYFGPGTRLTVL.